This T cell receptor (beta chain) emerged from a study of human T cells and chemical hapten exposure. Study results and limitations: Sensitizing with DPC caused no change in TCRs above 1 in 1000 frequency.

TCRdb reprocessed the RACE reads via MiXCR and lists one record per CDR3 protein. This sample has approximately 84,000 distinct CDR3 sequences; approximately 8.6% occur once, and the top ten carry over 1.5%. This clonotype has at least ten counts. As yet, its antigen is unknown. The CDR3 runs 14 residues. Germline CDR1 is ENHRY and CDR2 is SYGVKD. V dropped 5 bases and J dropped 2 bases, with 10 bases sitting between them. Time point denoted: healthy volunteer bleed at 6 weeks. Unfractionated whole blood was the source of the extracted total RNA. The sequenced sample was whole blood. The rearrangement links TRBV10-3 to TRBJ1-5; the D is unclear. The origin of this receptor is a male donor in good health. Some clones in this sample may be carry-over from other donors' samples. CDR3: CAISPDWGNQPQHF. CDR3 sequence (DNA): TGTGCCATCAGTCCAGATTGGGGCAATCAGCCCCAGCATTTT.